This T cell receptor beta chain was identified in a study of OX40 agonist ivuxolimab in advanced cancers. Study-wide context: An agonistic anti-OX40 (CD134) antibody, ivuxolimab, was used to treat the patients. Subjects had a mean age of roughly 60 years, with a range of about 23 to 85; more than 75% were male.

At least ten counts were recorded for this clone. The data were produced by immunoSEQ multiplex PCR, yet TCRdb's version contains in-frame clones alone and is incomplete. The profile shows about 45,000 clones, roughly 82% of them singletons. Germline-derived CDR1 and CDR2 are MRHNA and SNTAGT. V lost 4 bases, J lost 6 bases, and 6 bases stayed unmatched. There are 15 residues in the CDR3. J is TRBJ2-2 and V is TRBV6-4; 9 bases align to TRBD2. The sample consisted of CD4+ or CD8+ T cells sorted from blood, taken in a trial of the OX40 agonist ivuxolimab. The receptor comes from an adult with an advanced solid tumor such as melanoma, head and neck, liver or kidney cancer. In nucleotides, the CDR3 is TGTGCCAGCAGTGCCCTAGCGGGGTCCCCCGGGGAGCTGTTTTTT. Its protein is CASSALAGSPGELFF.